The 8 T cell receptor beta chains below were found in one sample sequenced in a study of blood T cell repertoires in COVID-19. Here immunoSEQ multiplex PCR was the method, and the copy in TCRdb shows in-frame clones only, minus some. The table lists 65,000 to 90,000 clones, roughly 87% of them singletons, with approximately 10% in the top ten. The sequenced sample was peripheral blood. Receptors were obtained from a woman aged 18-35 years with acute or convalescent COVID-19.

The gene calls are TRBV3-1 (or the pseudogene TRBV3-2) and TRBJ2-1; TRBD2 aligns across 7 bases. CDR1 and CDR2 from the germline V gene are LGHDT and YNNKEL (reference sequence). V lost 4 bases and J lost 4; bases outside the gene matches: 19. CDR3 length: 19 amino acids. The CDR3 DNA sequence: TGTGCCAGCAGCCTATATGGGGGGGAACCTAGCTCGAAATACAATGAGCAGTTCTTC. Its protein product is CASSLYGGEPSSKYNEQFF.

V usage is TRBV4-3 and J usage is TRBJ1-2; 8 bases map to TRBD1. This CDR3 spans 16 amino acids. Germline V lookup: CDR1 LGHNA, CDR2 YSLEER. J was trimmed by 8 bases and V by 0 bases; bases with no gene match: 11. The CDR3 coding sequence is TGCGCCAGCAGCCAAGATCGGCAGGGGGCTACTTGGGGCTACACCTTC. Translating gives CASSQDRQGATWGYTF.

This chain uses TRBV12-3 or TRBV12-4 with TRBJ1-1; D is uncertain. V dropped 3 bases and J dropped 0 bases, with 5 bases sitting between them. This CDR3 spans 13 amino acids. The CDR3 coding sequence is TGTGCCAGCAGTTTTTCAGTGAACACTGAAGCTTTCTTT. This translates into CASSFSVNTEAFF.

The rearrangement joins TRBV7-9 to TRBJ1-3; weak D call: TRBD1 (6 bases). CDR1 is SEHNR, CDR2 FQNEAQ, per germline (reference sequence). Trimming stripped 1 base from V and 0 bases from J, with 16 bases between. This CDR3 contains 18 residues. CDR3 protein: CASSLGDRDTGSGNTIYF. The CDR3, as DNA: TGTGCCAGCAGCTTAGGAGATCGGGACACCGGCTCTGGAAACACCATATATTTT.

This clone showed up just a few times. This sequence joins TRBV28 and TRBJ1-2; unclear D gene. The CDR3 covers 15 residues. CDR1 and CDR2 (germline): MDHEN, SYDVKM. Trimming left V 6 bases short and J 3 bases short, with 17 bases between. The DNA for the CDR3 is TGTGCCAGCAGCTCCCCCGGGATCCCCCACTATGGCTACACCTTC. This gives the protein CASSSPGIPHYGYTF.

This sequence joins TRBV9 and TRBJ2-3; 7 nucleotides line up with TRBD2. This CDR3 is 15 amino acids long. The germline V gene has CDR1 SGDLS and CDR2 YYNGEE. The J segment lost 0 bases and the V segment lost 4 bases, leaving 5 bases of the junction unmatched. The CDR3 loop is CASSHSGPSTDTQYF. CDR3 bases: TGTGCCAGCAGCCATAGCGGGCCTAGCACAGATACGCAGTATTTT. The entire variable domain, with the rest obtained from reference TRBV9 and TRBJ2-3, is as follows: DSGVTQTPKHLITATGQRVTLRCSPRSGDLSVYWYQQSLDQGLQFLIQYYNGEERAKGNILERFSAQQFPDLHSELNLSSLELGDSALYFCASSHSGPSTDTQYFGPGTRLTVL.

The rearrangement joins TRBV23-1 to TRBJ1-2, with D maybe TRBD1 (6 bases). Being an ORF, TRBV23-1 has a function that is uncertain. CDR3 length equals 18 residues. Trimming removed 0 bases at V and 8 bases at J, with 25 bases between. The CDR3 protein is CASSQSGRGAGIAFGYTF. CDR3 coding DNA: TGCGCCAGCAGTCAATCCGGGAGGGGGGCCGGGATTGCTTTCGGCTACACCTTC.

The rearrangement links TRBV6-6 to TRBJ2-7; tentative D call: TRBD1 (6 bases). Trimming took off 4 bases at V and 3 bases at J, with 16 bases between the two ends. This CDR3 contains 15 residues. Germline CDR1 reads MNHNY; CDR2 reads SVGAGI (reference sequence). The CDR3 loop is CASSLNRDKYYEQYF. In DNA, the CDR3 is TGTGCCAGCAGTTTGAACCGGGACAAATACTACGAGCAGTACTTC.